The 14 T cell receptor beta chains in this list originate from one sample, sequenced in a study of blood T cell repertoires in COVID-19. Clones were sequenced by immunoSEQ multiplex PCR, and TCRdb holds only the in-frame ones, with some missing. Among approximately 74,000 clones listed, 79% were seen once. Material for sequencing was peripheral blood. These receptors all stem from a human donor in a cohort sampled during active COVID-19.

This clone occurred a few times. V is TRBV19 and J is TRBJ1-2; no definite D call. V was pared by 5 bases and J by 0 bases, with 10 bases between. Germline V CDR1 and CDR2: LNHDA, SQIVND (reference sequence). The CDR3 consists of 14 residues. The CDR3, as DNA: TGTGCCAGTAGTCTCTTAACGGCTAACTATGGCTACACCTTC. Residues: CASSLLTANYGYTF. The whole variable domain, filled in from reference TRBV19 and TRBJ1-2, reads DGGITQSPKYLFRKEGQNVTLSCEQNLNHDAMYWYRQDPGQGLRLIYYSQIVNDFQKGDIAEGYSVSREKKESFPLTVTSAQKNPTAFYLCASSLLTANYGYTFGSGTRLTVV.

This chain uses TRBV10-3 with TRBJ2-7; 11 positions match TRBD2. Germline CDR1 is ENHRY and CDR2 is SYGVKD. The length of the CDR3 is 17 residues. With 3 bases clipped from V and 2 bases from J, the junction kept 9 bases outside the gene matches. CDR3 amino acids: CAISDPISGRDTYEQYF. The CDR3 DNA is TGTGCCATCAGTGACCCGATTAGCGGGAGGGATACCTACGAGCAGTACTTC.

This clone was seen more than once but under ten times. V is TRBV7-8 and J is TRBJ2-5, with 15 positions matching TRBD2. The CDR3 has 16 amino acids. V lost 5 bases to trimming and J lost 5 bases; unmatched junction nucleotides: 6. Germline CDR1 and CDR2: SGHVS and FQNEAQ. In DNA, the CDR3 is TGTGCCAGCAGCCCAGGACTAGCGGGGGGGCCGGAGACCCAGTACTTC. Amino acids: CASSPGLAGGPETQYF.

The chain joins TRBV5-1 to TRBJ1-1; D is undetermined. Trimming shortened V by 0 bases and J by 4 bases, and 10 bases separated the two germline ends. Per the germline V gene, CDR1 is SGHRS and CDR2 is YFSETQ. The CDR3 contains 14 residues. CDR3 in amino acids: CASSLVLQSTEAFF. CDR3 bases: TGCGCCAGCAGCTTGGTTCTACAGTCCACTGAAGCTTTCTTT.

V is TRBV19 and J is TRBJ1-3, with no clear D. V shed 2 bases and J shed 0 bases, with 5 bases lying between them. Germline V gene lookup returns CDR1 LNHDA and CDR2 SQIVND (reference sequence). This CDR3 contains 14 residues. The CDR3: CASSISLSGNTIYF. CDR3 bases: TGTGCCAGTAGTATAAGCCTCTCTGGAAACACCATATATTTT.

The chain couples TRBV11-2 to TRBJ1-2; 10 nucleotides line up with TRBD1. The germline gives CDR1 SGHAT, CDR2 FQNNGV. This CDR3 region has 17 residues. V was pared by 0 bases and J by 2 bases, with 6 bases of the junction left unmatched. CDR3: CASSLDETGGWNYGYTF. The CDR3 region has the DNA TGTGCCAGCAGCTTAGATGAGACAGGGGGCTGGAACTATGGCTACACCTTC.

This clone was seen a handful of times. This chain uses TRBV7-9 with TRBJ2-7; tentatively, D is TRBD2 (6 bases). The germline gives CDR1 SEHNR, CDR2 FQNEAQ (reference sequence). The V gene lost 5 bases and the J gene lost 3 bases, with 14 bases spanning the gap. The CDR3 has 14 residues. CDR3 coding DNA: TGTGCCAGCAGCCCCCCGGGACTTTACTACGAGCAGTACTTC. Translation: CASSPPGLYYEQYF. The whole variable domain, remainder taken from reference TRBV7-9 and TRBJ2-7, is DTGVSQNPRHKITKRGQNVTFRCDPISEHNRLYWYRQTLGQGPEFLTYFQNEAQLEKSRLLSDRFSAERPKGSFSTLEIQRTEQGDSAMYLCASSPPGLYYEQYFGPGTRLTVT.

J is TRBJ2-1 and V is TRBV7-8, with a tentative D call TRBD2 (6 bases). The V end lost 1 base, the J end lost 0 bases, and 10 bases lay between the germline ends. The CDR3 consists of 16 residues. Per the germline V gene, CDR1 is SGHVS and CDR2 is FQNEAQ. Here the CDR3 reads CASSLEGTASYNEQFF. The CDR3 DNA sequence: TGTGCCAGCAGCTTAGAAGGGACTGCCTCCTACAATGAGCAGTTCTTC. Full variable domain (remainder filled in from reference TRBV7-8 and TRBJ2-1): GAGVSQSPRYKVAKRGQDVALRCDPISGHVSLFWYQQALGQGPEFLTYFQNEAQLDKSGLPSDRFFAERPEGSVSTLKIQRTQQEDSAVYLCASSLEGTASYNEQFFGPGTRLTVL.

The V call is TRBV12-3 or TRBV12-4, the J call TRBJ1-2; a weak D match, TRBD1 (6 bases). The CDR3 is 13 residues long. Trimming removed 3 bases at V and 7 bases at J, with 12 bases between. The CDR3 protein is CASSFVGAGGYTF. CDR3 nucleotide sequence: TGTGCCAGCAGTTTTGTGGGGGCGGGTGGCTACACCTTC.

The CDR3 is CASKAGDRNTYEQYF. The CDR3 region has the DNA TGTGCCAGCAAGGCGGGAGATAGGAACACCTACGAGCAGTACTTC. V usage is TRBV6-6 and J usage is TRBJ2-7; 7 nucleotides match TRBD2. This CDR3 has 15 residues. V gave up 7 bases and J gave up 2 bases; unmatched junction bases: 11. Germline V gene data show CDR1 as MNHNY and CDR2 as SVGAGI (reference sequence).

This chain uses TRBV3-1 (or the pseudogene TRBV3-2) with TRBJ2-2; 13 bases line up with TRBD2. The V segment lost 1 base and the J segment 2 bases; nucleotides outside the gene matches: 7. Germline loops: CDR1 LGHDT, CDR2 YNNKEL (reference sequence). This CDR3 region has 19 residues. CDR3 residues: CASSQVPGTSGNNTGELFF. The CDR3 DNA reads TGTGCCAGCAGCCAAGTCCCCGGGACTAGCGGGAATAACACCGGGGAGCTGTTTTTT.

The J gene is TRBJ2-5, the V gene TRBV14, with 7 bases lining up with TRBD2. Germline trimming cut 1 base from V and 4 bases from J; bases unmatched to any gene: 12. Germline lookup yields CDR1 SGHDN and CDR2 FVKESK. This CDR3 has 17 amino acids. CDR3 in amino acids: CASSQAGRGRRGETQYF. CDR3 DNA sequence: TGTGCCAGCAGCCAAGCGGGTCGCGGGAGACGTGGAGAGACCCAGTACTTC.

The chain combines TRBV28 with TRBJ2-7, with 9 bases that match TRBD1. Trimming took 5 bases from V and 4 from J; bases not matched to a gene: 6. The CDR3 covers 14 residues. CDR1 is MDHEN, CDR2 SYDVKM, per germline. The CDR3: CASSPGTGRYEQYF. The CDR3 DNA reads TGTGCCAGCAGTCCCGGGACAGGGAGATACGAGCAGTACTTC.

This clone has more than one count but fewer than ten. The CDR3 bases are TGTGCCAGCAGCTTAGCCCCAACAGGGTCGGGGGAAAAACTGTTTTTT. This encodes CASSLAPTGSGEKLFF. This sequence joins TRBV7-9 and TRBJ1-4; perhaps TRBD1 as D (6 bases). CDR1 SEHNR and CDR2 FQNEAQ come from the germline V gene (reference sequence). V shed 0 bases and J shed 8 bases, with 16 bases lying between them. The CDR3 length is 16 residues.